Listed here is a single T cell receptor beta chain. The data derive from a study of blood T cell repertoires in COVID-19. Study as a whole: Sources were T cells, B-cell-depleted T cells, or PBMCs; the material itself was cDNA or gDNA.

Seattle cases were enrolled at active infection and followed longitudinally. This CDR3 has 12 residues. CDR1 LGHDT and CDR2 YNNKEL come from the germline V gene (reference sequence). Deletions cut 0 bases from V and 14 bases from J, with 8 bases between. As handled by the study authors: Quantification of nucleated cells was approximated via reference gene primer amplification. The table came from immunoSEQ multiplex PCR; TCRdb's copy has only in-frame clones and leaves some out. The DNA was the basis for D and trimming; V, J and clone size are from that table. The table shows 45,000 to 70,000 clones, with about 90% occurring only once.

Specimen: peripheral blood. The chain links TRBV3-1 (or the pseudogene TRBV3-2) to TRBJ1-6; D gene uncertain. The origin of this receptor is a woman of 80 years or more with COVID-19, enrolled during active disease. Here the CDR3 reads CASSQESGSLHF. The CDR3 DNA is TGTGCCAGCAGCCAAGAATCCGGGTCCCTCCACTTT.